This T cell receptor beta chain comes out of a study of blood T cells in healthy people across ages. Overall study findings and caveats: Diversity figures based on one million T cells were deemed too low.

Samples each yielded at least 5 micrograms of total RNA. Using a J-beta primer mix together with a sample-barcoded 5' primer, a second PCR was run for roughly 6 to 11 cycles. Via MiXCR, TCRdb re-called the 5' RACE reads, giving one row per CDR3 protein. The table records about 620,000 distinct CDR3 sequences, 21% of them present only once. The germline CDR1 and CDR2 sequences are KGHSY and FQNENV. The CDR3 covers 16 residues. This clonotype was seen more than once but under ten times. Its antigen is currently unknown. Mismatch with germline at one junction end may stem from a read error. V gene TRBV16 combines with J gene TRBJ2-7; D is perhaps TRBD1 or TRBD2 (6 bases each). The source material was blood. The sequence came from a man in his 70s in good health. The CDR3 bases are TGTGCCGGCAGCAAAAGGCGTAGGGGGGACTCCTACGAGCAGTACTTC. This codes for CAGSKRRRGDSYEQYF. Variable domain in full (rest from reference TRBV16 and TRBJ2-7): GEEVAQTPKHLVRGEGQKAKLYCAPIKGHSYVFWYQQVLKNEFKFLISFQNENVFDETGMPKERFSAKCLPNSPCSLEIQATKLEDSAVYFCAGSKRRRGDSYEQYFGPGTRLTVT.